This is a list of T cell receptor beta chains from one sample in a study of molecular identifiers for immune sequencing clone quantification. TCRdb re-derived calls from the PCR reads in MiXCR, one entry per CDR3 protein. The table has about 640,000 distinct CDR3 sequences, just under 20% seen once. Input material: naive CD8+ T cells from blood, with Jurkat cell RNA spiked in. These receptors all come from a human donor in good health. Some libraries in this study had Jurkat cell RNA spiked in. The conserved cysteine and the conserved F or W are not part of the CDR3 here. D genes are given only for firm matches.

CDR3 protein	V gene	J gene	D gene
ASSFGGVSSSYEQY	TRBV5-1	TRBJ2-7	.
ASSPYGYQETQY	TRBV6-6	TRBJ2-5	.
ASSKAGPHYNEQF	TRBV27	TRBJ2-1	TRBD2
ASSEGPQTGYRVEAF	TRBV2	TRBJ1-1	.
ASSLVLPSGRANPTNEKLF	TRBV5-1	TRBJ1-4	.
ASSNRQGRTGELF	TRBV19	TRBJ2-2	TRBD1
ASSHGRGPTEAF	TRBV7-6	TRBJ1-1	TRBD1
ASSAPDTGELF	TRBV9	TRBJ2-2	.
ASSLTGQGADTQY	TRBV12-3/TRBV12-4	TRBJ2-3	TRBD1
AISESGRVEFAEQY	TRBV10-3	TRBJ2-7	.
ASSLFSATNEKLF	TRBV5-1	TRBJ1-4	.
SASVRDSDYGYT	TRBV20-1	TRBJ1-2	.
ASSQDSGGGGGNTIY	TRBV4-3	TRBJ1-3	.
ASSLVGGENYGYT	TRBV7-9	TRBJ1-2	TRBD1
ASSPFSALTDTQY	TRBV5-1	TRBJ2-3	.
ASSPRDTNNEQF	TRBV7-6	TRBJ2-1	.
SVDGPRQETQY	TRBV29-1	TRBJ2-5	.
ASSYSPGDNQPQH	TRBV6-6	TRBJ1-5	.
ASSQWSNQPQH	TRBV23-1	TRBJ1-5	.
ASSLAKGEGAWPNEKLF	TRBV7-8	TRBJ1-4	TRBD1
SARIFLAGDERS	TRBV20-1	TRBJ2-1	TRBD2
ASRPVDEETQY	TRBV7-6	TRBJ2-5	.
ASSLTAEGQPQH	TRBV28	TRBJ1-5	.
ASSQETGDEQF	TRBV4-3	TRBJ2-1	.
ASSYGQTSTDTQY	TRBV12-3/TRBV12-4	TRBJ2-3	.
ASRPNMNTEAF	TRBV2	TRBJ1-1	.
ASSVLTGEVTDTQY	TRBV5-6	TRBJ2-3	.
SARARGGSGSPLH	TRBV20-1	TRBJ1-6	.
ASNHRLIGHGYT	TRBV28	TRBJ1-2	.
ASSGGLAGPLTDTQY	TRBV9	TRBJ2-3	TRBD2